This T cell receptor (beta chain) appears in the sequencing data of a study of tumor and adjacent non-tumor tissue in lung cancer. This CDR3 has 12 residues. The germline V gene has CDR1 SQVTM and CDR2 ANQGSEA. V shed 8 bases and J shed 8 bases, with 18 bases lying between them. This sample's RNA came from whole unsorted tissue. Chemotherapy-naive patients with new lung cancer underwent thoracic surgery in China, August–November 2014. A modified ARM-PCR protocol with three rounds of nested PCR amplified TCRbeta. A single record per CDR3 protein comes from TCRdb applying MiXCR to the multiplex PCR reads. The sample lists 65,000 to 90,000 distinct CDR3 sequences, around 70% occurring once. Broader study findings: Higher tumor TCR diversity was associated with shorter survival. Top 100 clones took a larger repertoire share in normal lung. Tumor tissue had significantly higher TCR diversity than normal lung.

As to this clonotype: Its antigen is as yet unknown.

The sequenced material came from lung tumor tissue. This chain uses TRBV29-1 with TRBJ1-1, with a tentative D call TRBD1 (6 bases). The sequence was collected from a woman in her sixties or seventies with non-small cell lung cancer. The CDR3 loop reads CSIGPNGGEAFF. As DNA, the CDR3 is TGCAGCATTGGGCCTAATGGGGGCGAAGCTTTCTTT.